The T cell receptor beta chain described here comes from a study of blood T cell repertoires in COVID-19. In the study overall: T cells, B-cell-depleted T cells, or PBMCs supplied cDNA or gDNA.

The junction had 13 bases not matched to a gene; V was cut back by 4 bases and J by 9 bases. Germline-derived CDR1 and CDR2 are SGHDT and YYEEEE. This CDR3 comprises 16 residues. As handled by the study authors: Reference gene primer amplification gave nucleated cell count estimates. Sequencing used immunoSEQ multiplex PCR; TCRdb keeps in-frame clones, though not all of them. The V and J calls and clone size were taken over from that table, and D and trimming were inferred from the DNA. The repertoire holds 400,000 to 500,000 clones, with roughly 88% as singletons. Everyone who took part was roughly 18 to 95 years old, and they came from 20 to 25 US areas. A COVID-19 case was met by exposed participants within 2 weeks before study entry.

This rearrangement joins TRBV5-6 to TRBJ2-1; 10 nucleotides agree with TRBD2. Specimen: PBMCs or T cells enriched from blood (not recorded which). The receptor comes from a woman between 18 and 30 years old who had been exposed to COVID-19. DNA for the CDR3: TGTGCCAGCAGCATTCGAACTAGCGGGGAGCTCGGTGAGCAGTTCTTC. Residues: CASSIRTSGELGEQFF.